This TCR beta chain stems from a study of cytomegalovirus exposure and HLA in healthy donors. Study-level findings and limits: Earlier analysis yielded a pattern in which most TCR beta V segments were productive about 90% or about 30% of the time. Later analysis identified several of the most significant clusters that appeared linked to common viral pathogens. Judged likely to be a sequencing artifact was a cluster of highly shared sequence variants. TCR beta chains numbering more than 150 were designated cytomegalovirus-associated.

The CDR3 covers 20 residues. Germline V lookup: CDR1 LGHNA, CDR2 YSLEER. Between the trimmed V and J ends, which lost 1 base and 7 bases, there was a span of 29 bases. The count of this clone is one. Its matching antigen is unknown. The PCR was carried out with 60 Vbeta primers and 13 Jbeta primers. Assay used: immunoSEQ multiplex PCR; TCRdb lists only in-frame clones, some missing. The data hold fewer than 90,000 clones, with around 79% observed a single time. Material: PBMCs. The V gene is TRBV4-3, the J gene TRBJ2-1; D possibly corresponds to TRBD1 (6 bases). This sequence originates from a female donor in good health and CMV-seronegative. Here the CDR3 reads CASSQVIFPRGLVDMNEQFF. The CDR3 DNA follows: TGCGCCAGCAGCCAAGTTATCTTCCCGAGGGGGTTAGTGGATATGAATGAGCAGTTCTTC.